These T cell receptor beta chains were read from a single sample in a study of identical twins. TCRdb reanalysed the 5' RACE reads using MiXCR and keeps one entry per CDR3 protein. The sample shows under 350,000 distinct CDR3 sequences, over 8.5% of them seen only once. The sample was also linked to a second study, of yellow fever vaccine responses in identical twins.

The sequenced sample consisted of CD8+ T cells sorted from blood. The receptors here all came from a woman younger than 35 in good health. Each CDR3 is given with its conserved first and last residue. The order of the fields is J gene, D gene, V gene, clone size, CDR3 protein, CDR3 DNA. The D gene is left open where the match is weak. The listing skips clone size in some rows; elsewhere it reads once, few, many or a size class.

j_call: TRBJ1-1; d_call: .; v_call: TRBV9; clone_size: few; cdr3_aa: CASSYGQEAFF; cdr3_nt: TGTGCCAGCAGCTACGGACAGGAAGCTTTCTTT
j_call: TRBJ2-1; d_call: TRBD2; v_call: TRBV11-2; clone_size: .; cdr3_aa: CASSLIQRGPEQFF; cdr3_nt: TGTGCCAGCAGCTTAATTCAGCGGGGTCCTGAGCAGTTCTTC
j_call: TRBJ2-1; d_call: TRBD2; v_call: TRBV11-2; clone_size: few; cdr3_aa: CASSDLAGGYNEQFF; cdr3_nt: TGTGCCAGCAGCGATCTAGCGGGGGGTTATAATGAGCAGTTCTTC
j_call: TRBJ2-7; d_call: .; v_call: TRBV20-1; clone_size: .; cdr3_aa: CSARAQTDYLSYEQYF; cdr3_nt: TGCAGTGCTAGAGCCCAGACGGACTATCTCTCCTACGAGCAGTACTTC
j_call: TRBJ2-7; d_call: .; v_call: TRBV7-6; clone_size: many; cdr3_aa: CASSNRDGPYEQYF; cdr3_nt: TGTGCCAGCAGCAACAGGGACGGTCCCTACGAGCAGTACTTC
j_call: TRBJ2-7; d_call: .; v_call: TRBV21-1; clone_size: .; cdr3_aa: CASNVKQGWDF; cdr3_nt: TGTGCCAGCAACGTAAAACAGGGATGGGACTTC
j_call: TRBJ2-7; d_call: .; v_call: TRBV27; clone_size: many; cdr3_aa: CASSSDLSYEQYF; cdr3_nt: TGTGCCAGCAGTTCCGACCTCTCCTACGAGCAGTACTTC
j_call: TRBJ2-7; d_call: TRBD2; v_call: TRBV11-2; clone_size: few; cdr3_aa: CASSSEAGGPDEQYF; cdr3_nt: TGTGCCAGCAGCTCCGAAGCGGGAGGGCCAGACGAGCAGTACTTC
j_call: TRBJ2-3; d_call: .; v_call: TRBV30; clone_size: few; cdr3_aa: CAWTRDSTDTQYF; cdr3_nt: TGTGCCTGGACCCGGGATAGCACAGATACGCAGTATTTT
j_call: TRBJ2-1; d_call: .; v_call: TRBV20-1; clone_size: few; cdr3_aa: CSGGLASFGNEQFF; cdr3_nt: TGCAGTGGGGGTCTAGCGTCGTTTGGGAATGAGCAGTTCTTC
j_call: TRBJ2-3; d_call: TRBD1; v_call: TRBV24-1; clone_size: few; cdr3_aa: CATRGQATDTQYF; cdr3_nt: TGTGCCACCAGGGGACAGGCCACAGATACGCAGTATTTT
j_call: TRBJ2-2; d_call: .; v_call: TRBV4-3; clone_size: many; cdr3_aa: CASSQVSFSPRTPGELFF; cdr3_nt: TGCGCCAGCAGCCAAGTTAGCTTTTCCCCACGGACACCCGGGGAGCTGTTTTTT
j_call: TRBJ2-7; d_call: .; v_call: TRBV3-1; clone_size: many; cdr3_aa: CASSQDFRTYEQYF; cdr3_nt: TGTGCCAGCAGCCAAGATTTCCGGACCTACGAGCAGTACTTC
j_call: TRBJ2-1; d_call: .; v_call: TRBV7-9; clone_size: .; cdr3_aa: CASSSLQQGNEQFF; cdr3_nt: TGTGCCAGCAGCTCCCTCCAACAGGGCAATGAGCAGTTCTTC
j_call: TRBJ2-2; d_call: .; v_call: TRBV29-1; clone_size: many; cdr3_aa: CSVEENTGELFF; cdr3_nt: TGCAGCGTTGAAGAGAACACCGGGGAGCTGTTTTTT
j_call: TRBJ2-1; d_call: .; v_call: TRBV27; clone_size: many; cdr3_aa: CASSLAGTEQFF; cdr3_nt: TGTGCCAGCAGTTTAGCAGGGACTGAGCAGTTCTTC
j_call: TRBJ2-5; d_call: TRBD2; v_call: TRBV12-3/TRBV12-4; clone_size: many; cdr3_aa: CASSSPGTSEQETQYF; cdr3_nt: TGTGCCAGCAGTTCACCCGGGACTAGCGAACAAGAGACCCAGTACTTC
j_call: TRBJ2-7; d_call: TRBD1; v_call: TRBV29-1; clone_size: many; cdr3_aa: CSVVPRDRGEQYF; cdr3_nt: TGCAGCGTTGTTCCCCGGGACAGAGGCGAGCAGTACTTC
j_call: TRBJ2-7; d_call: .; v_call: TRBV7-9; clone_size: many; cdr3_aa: CASSLDPYEQYF; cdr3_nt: TGTGCCAGCAGCTTAGACCCCTACGAGCAGTACTTC
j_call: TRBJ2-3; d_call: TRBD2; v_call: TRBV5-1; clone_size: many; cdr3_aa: CASSYTSGASDTQYF; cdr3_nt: TGCGCCAGCAGCTATACTAGCGGGGCGTCCGATACGCAGTATTTT
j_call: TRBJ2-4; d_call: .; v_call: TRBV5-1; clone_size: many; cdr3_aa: CASSLEMVSVLAKNIQYF; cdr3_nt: TGCGCCAGCAGCTTGGAGATGGTTTCCGTCTTAGCCAAAAACATTCAGTACTTC
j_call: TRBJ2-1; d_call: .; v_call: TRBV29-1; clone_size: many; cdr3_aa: CSVEARGLPHNEQFF; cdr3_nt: TGCAGCGTTGAAGCGCGGGGGCTGCCCCACAATGAGCAGTTCTTC
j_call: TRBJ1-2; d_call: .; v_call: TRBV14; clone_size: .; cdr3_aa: CASSLDNIQGTGHLNYGYTF; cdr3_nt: TGTGCCAGCAGCCTGGACAATATTCAGGGAACAGGTCATCTCAACTATGGCTACACCTTC
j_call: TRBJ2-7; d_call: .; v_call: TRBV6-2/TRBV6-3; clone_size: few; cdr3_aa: CASSYLFGENEQYF; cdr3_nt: TGTGCCAGCAGTTACTTGTTCGGGGAGAACGAGCAGTACTTC
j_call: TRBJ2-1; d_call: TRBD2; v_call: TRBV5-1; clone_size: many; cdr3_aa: CASSTMERGSHNEQFF; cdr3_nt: TGCGCCAGCAGCACGATGGAGCGGGGGTCCCACAATGAGCAGTTCTTC
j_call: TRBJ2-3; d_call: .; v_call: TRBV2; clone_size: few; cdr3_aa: CASSERVDTDTQYF; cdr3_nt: TGTGCCAGCAGTGAACGGGTTGACACAGATACGCAGTATTTT
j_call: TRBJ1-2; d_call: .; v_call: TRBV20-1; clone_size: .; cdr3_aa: CSARLSTDYGYTF; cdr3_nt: TGCAGTGCTAGGTTATCGACAGACTATGGCTACACCTTC
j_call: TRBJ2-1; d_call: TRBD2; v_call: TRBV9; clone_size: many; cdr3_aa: CASSVPGLGYNEQFF; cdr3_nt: TGTGCCAGCAGCGTACCGGGACTAGGATACAATGAGCAGTTCTTC
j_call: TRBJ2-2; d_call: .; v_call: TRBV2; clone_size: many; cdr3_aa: CASSERGTGELFF; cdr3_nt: TGTGCCAGCAGTGAACGGGGCACCGGGGAGCTGTTTTTT
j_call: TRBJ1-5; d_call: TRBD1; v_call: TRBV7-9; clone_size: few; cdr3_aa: CASSSFLTGQGNQPQHF; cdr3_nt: TGTGCCAGCAGCTCTTTCCTTACGGGACAGGGAAATCAGCCCCAGCATTTT
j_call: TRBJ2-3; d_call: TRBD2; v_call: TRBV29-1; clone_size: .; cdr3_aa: CSVEGSAGGFTDTQYF; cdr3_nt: TGCAGCGTTGAAGGGTCGGCGGGGGGCTTCACAGATACGCAGTATTTT
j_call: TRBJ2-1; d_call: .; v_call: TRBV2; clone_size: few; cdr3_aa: CASATARLGDFEQFF; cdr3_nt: TGTGCCAGCGCCACCGCGAGGCTAGGGGATTTTGAGCAGTTCTTC
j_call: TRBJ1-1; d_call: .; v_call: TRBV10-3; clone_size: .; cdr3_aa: CAISETGRIPEAFF; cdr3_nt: TGTGCCATCAGTGAGACAGGGAGGATCCCTGAAGCTTTCTTT
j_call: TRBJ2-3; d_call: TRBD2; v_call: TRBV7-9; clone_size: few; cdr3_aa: CASSLAGTTSTDTQYF; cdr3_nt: TGTGCCAGCAGCTTAGCCGGGACTACTAGCACAGATACGCAGTATTTT
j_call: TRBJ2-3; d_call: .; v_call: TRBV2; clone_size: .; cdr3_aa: CASIDYPLMNTQYF; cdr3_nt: TGTGCCAGCATAGACTATCCCTTGATGAATACGCAGTATTTT
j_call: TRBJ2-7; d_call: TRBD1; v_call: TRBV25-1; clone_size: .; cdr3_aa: CASSISRTGGPSYEQYF; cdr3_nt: TGTGCCAGCAGTATCTCCAGGACAGGGGGGCCCTCCTACGAGCAGTACTTC
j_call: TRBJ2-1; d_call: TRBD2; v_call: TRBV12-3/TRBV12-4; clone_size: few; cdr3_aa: CASSLALAGAIEQFF; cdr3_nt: TGTGCCAGCAGTTTAGCACTAGCGGGAGCCATTGAGCAGTTCTTC
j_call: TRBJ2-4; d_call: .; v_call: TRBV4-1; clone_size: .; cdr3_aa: CASSHPLRHRGAKNIQYF; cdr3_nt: TGCGCCAGCAGCCATCCGCTTAGGCATCGGGGTGCCAAAAACATTCAGTACTTC
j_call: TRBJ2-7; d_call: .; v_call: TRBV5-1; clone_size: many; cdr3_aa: CASSLFPGSESYEQYF; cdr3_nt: TGCGCCAGCAGCTTGTTTCCCGGCAGCGAGAGTTACGAGCAGTACTTC
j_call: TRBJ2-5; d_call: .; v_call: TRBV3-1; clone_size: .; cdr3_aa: CAINRDVRRETQYF; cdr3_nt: TGTGCCATCAACCGGGACGTCAGGAGGGAGACCCAGTACTTC
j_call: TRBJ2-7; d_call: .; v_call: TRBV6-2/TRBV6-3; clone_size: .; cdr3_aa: CASSYGRNEQYF; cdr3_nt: TGTGCCAGCAGTTACGGCAGGAACGAGCAGTACTTC
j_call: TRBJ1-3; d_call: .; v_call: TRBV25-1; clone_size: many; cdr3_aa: CASNGGNTIYF; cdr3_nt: TGTGCCAGCAATGGGGGAAACACCATATATTTT
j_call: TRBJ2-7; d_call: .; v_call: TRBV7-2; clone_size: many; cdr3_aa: CASSKYLRGYEQYF; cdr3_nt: TGTGCCAGCAGCAAATATTTAAGGGGCTACGAGCAGTACTTC
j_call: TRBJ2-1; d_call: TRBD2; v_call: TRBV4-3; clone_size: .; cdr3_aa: CASSHPEGRGDWNEQFF; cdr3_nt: TGCGCCAGCAGCCACCCCGAGGGGAGGGGCGATTGGAATGAGCAGTTCTTC
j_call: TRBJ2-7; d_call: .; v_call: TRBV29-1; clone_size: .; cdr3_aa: CSVWGDSSYEQYF; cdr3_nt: TGCAGCGTATGGGGGGACAGCTCCTACGAGCAGTACTTC
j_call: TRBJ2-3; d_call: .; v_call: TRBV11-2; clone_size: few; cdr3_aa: CASSLLLARAEDTQYF; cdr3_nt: TGTGCCAGCAGCCTCCTACTAGCCCGGGCAGAAGATACGCAGTATTTT
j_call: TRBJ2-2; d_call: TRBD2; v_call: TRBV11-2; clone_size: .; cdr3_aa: CASSLTSGRSGELFF; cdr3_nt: TGTGCCAGCAGCTTGACTAGCGGGAGATCCGGGGAGCTGTTTTTT